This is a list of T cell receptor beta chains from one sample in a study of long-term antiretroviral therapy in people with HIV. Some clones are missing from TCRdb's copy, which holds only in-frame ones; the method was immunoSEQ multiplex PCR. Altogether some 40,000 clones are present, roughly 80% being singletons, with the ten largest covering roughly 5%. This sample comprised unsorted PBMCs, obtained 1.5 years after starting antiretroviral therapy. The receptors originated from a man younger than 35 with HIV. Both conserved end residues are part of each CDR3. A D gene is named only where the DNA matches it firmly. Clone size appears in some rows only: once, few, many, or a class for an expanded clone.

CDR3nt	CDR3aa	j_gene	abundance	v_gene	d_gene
TGCAGCGTTACAACTAGCGGGAGGGCCTCCTCCTACGAGCAGTACTTC	CSVTTSGRASSYEQYF	TRBJ2-7	NA	TRBV29-1	TRBD2
TGTGCCAGTAGCCCTCACGGGAGATATCAGCCCCAGCATTTT	CASSPHGRYQPQHF	TRBJ1-5	NA	TRBV19	NA
TGTGCCAGCGGCCCCAGCAATCAGCCCCAGCATTTT	CASGPSNQPQHF	TRBJ1-5	few	TRBV27	NA
TGTGCCAGCAGCCCGCACAGGGGCTGGAGCTACGAGCAGTACTTC	CASSPHRGWSYEQYF	TRBJ2-7	NA	TRBV5-5	TRBD1
TGTGCCAGCGCCACCGACAGTTTTGGCAATGAGCAGTTCTTC	CASATDSFGNEQFF	TRBJ2-1	once	TRBV7-9	NA
TGCAGCGTTGAAGATGTTGCAGGGAGGATCTACTATGGCTACACCTTC	CSVEDVAGRIYYGYTF	TRBJ1-2	NA	TRBV29-1	NA
TGTGCCAGCAGCTTACCAGAGGGCCCCTTCCTTTCCCGTAACTATGGCTACACCTTC	CASSLPEGPFLSRNYGYTF	TRBJ1-2	NA	TRBV7-4	NA
TGTGCCAGCAGCTTTAGAGGGTACGCCGCAGATACGCAGTATTTT	CASSFRGYAADTQYF	TRBJ2-3	NA	TRBV13	NA
TGTGCCAGTAGTACACCACGGGGGGCCAACGTCCTGACTTTC	CASSTPRGANVLTF	TRBJ2-6	NA	TRBV19	NA
TGTGCCAGCAGTTTGTGGGATATGAACACTGAAGCTTTCTTT	CASSLWDMNTEAFF	TRBJ1-1	NA	TRBV28	NA
TGTGCCATCAGTGACGGGACAGGGTCGGCGAACACTGAAGCTTTCTTT	CAISDGTGSANTEAFF	TRBJ1-1	NA	TRBV10-3	TRBD1
TGTGCCAGCGGCCCCTACAGGGGAGGGAAATCCTACGAGCAGTACTTC	CASGPYRGGKSYEQYF	TRBJ2-7	NA	TRBV28	NA
TGTGCCAGCAGTGTGTGGACAGGGTACTACGAGCAGTACTTC	CASSVWTGYYEQYF	TRBJ2-7	NA	TRBV2	TRBD1
TGTGCTAGCAGCTTAAGTCCGGGGAGGGCGAACACCGGGGAGCTGTTTTTT	CASSLSPGRANTGELFF	TRBJ2-2	NA	TRBV7-7	TRBD2
TGTGCCAGCAGCTCAGGACTAGCGGGAGGGTACGAGCAGTACTTC	CASSSGLAGGYEQYF	TRBJ2-7	NA	TRBV7-2	TRBD2
TGTGCCAGCAGCTTGGGAGGGATAGTTCGGCAGCCCCAGCATTTT	CASSLGGIVRQPQHF	TRBJ1-5	NA	TRBV5-4	NA
TGTGCCAGCAACGATCACCGGGCTTATAGCAATCAGCCCCAGCATTTT	CASNDHRAYSNQPQHF	TRBJ1-5	NA	TRBV6-4	NA
TGTGCCAGCAGCGTACGAAGGGGGAGCACAGATACGCAGTATTTT	CASSVRRGSTDTQYF	TRBJ2-3	NA	TRBV7-3	NA
TGTGCCAGCTCACCGAATAGCCAGACAGAGCAGTTCTTC	CASSPNSQTEQFF	TRBJ2-1	NA	TRBV18	NA
TGTGCCAGCAGCTCAAGTCTAGGCGAGCAGTACTTC	CASSSSLGEQYF	TRBJ2-7	NA	TRBV5-4	NA
TGTGCCAGTAGTTTCCCATCCGGGACTAGCGACTACGAGCAGTACTTC	CASSFPSGTSDYEQYF	TRBJ2-7	NA	TRBV19	TRBD2
TGTGCCAGCAGCTCGGGACACTCGCTAATCTATGGCTACACCTTC	CASSSGHSLIYGYTF	TRBJ1-2	NA	TRBV5-6	NA
TGTGCCAGCTCGCCAGGGTATGGGCAGCCCCAGCATTTT	CASSPGYGQPQHF	TRBJ1-5	NA	TRBV18	NA
TGTGCCAGCACCTCCGGGACAGGGTCTAATGAAAAACTGTTTTTT	CASTSGTGSNEKLFF	TRBJ1-4	once	TRBV6-6	TRBD1
TGTGCCAGCCTTGCTAGCGGTGGGGTCCCGGAGACCCAGTACTTC	CASLASGGVPETQYF	TRBJ2-5	NA	TRBV28	TRBD2
TGCAGCGTTGTAGGCGGGGTTGACGAGCAGTACTTC	CSVVGGVDEQYF	TRBJ2-7	NA	TRBV29-1	NA
TGTGCCAGTAGTCCCCGAGGCCCGGGACAGGGGTCCTACGAGCAGTACTTC	CASSPRGPGQGSYEQYF	TRBJ2-7	once	TRBV19	TRBD1
TGTGCCAGCAGTGAGGGACTGGCCACAGATACGCAGTATTTT	CASSEGLATDTQYF	TRBJ2-3	NA	TRBV6-1	NA
TGTGCCAGCAGTTTAGCAGAGCTAGCGGGTGACTACGAGCAGTACTTC	CASSLAELAGDYEQYF	TRBJ2-7	NA	TRBV28	TRBD2
TGCGCCAGCAGCCGGGGGCATTACAATGAGCAGTTCTTC	CASSRGHYNEQFF	TRBJ2-1	NA	TRBV4-3	NA
TGCGCCAGCAGTTCTCTAGCGGGCCCAATCTACGAGCAGTACTTC	CASSSLAGPIYEQYF	TRBJ2-7	NA	TRBV4-3	TRBD2
TGTGCCAGCAGTTTTAGAGAGAACACTGAAGCTTTCTTT	CASSFRENTEAFF	TRBJ1-1	NA	TRBV27	NA
TGTGCCAGCAGCCTAGCCGGGACAGAACGTTACGAGCAGTACTTC	CASSLAGTERYEQYF	TRBJ2-7	NA	TRBV7-9	TRBD1
TGTGCCAGCAGCCAGACTAGGACAGAGACCCAGTACTTC	CASSQTRTETQYF	TRBJ2-5	NA	TRBV7-3	NA
TGTGCCAGCTCACCGGACAGGGGGTCCTACGAGCAGTACTTC	CASSPDRGSYEQYF	TRBJ2-7	NA	TRBV18	TRBD1
TGTGCCAGTAGTTCCGGGGTGGGACCGGGAAGGAATGAGCAGTTCTTC	CASSSGVGPGRNEQFF	TRBJ2-1	NA	TRBV19	NA
TGTGCCTCCTCGGGGCTGAACTCCTACGAGCAGTACTTC	CASSGLNSYEQYF	TRBJ2-7	NA	TRBV19	NA
TGTGCCAGTACGAACGGGCCCAATCAGCCCCAGCATTTT	CASTNGPNQPQHF	TRBJ1-5	NA	TRBV19	NA
TGTGCCAGCAGCGTTGAGGGGCGGGGGGGAACTAAAGAGACCCAGTACTTC	CASSVEGRGGTKETQYF	TRBJ2-5	NA	TRBV9	TRBD2
TGCGCCAGCAGCCAATTTAGCGGGGCAACAGATACGCAGTATTTT	CASSQFSGATDTQYF	TRBJ2-3	NA	TRBV4-1	TRBD2
TGTGCCAGTAACAGCAACAGTATGTACGAGCAGTACTTC	CASNSNSMYEQYF	TRBJ2-7	NA	TRBV19	NA
TGTGCCAGCAAAACTGGGACAGCGTCTGGGGATGAGCAGTTCTTC	CASKTGTASGDEQFF	TRBJ2-1	NA	TRBV28	TRBD1
TGTGCCAGCAGCTTAAGAACAGCGAGCACAGATACGCAGTATTTT	CASSLRTASTDTQYF	TRBJ2-3	NA	TRBV13	NA
TGTGCCAGCAGTGAAGTCGGGGGGCGTCGTACTGAAGCTTTCTTT	CASSEVGGRRTEAFF	TRBJ1-1	NA	TRBV2	NA
TGTGCCACCAGCAGAGGGACCAAGGCCGGAAACACCATATATTTT	CATSRGTKAGNTIYF	TRBJ1-3	NA	TRBV15	NA
TGCGCCAGCAGCCAAGTGCCGGGACAGGGAAGTGGGTGGACTGAAGCTTTCTTT	CASSQVPGQGSGWTEAFF	TRBJ1-1	NA	TRBV4-1	TRBD1
TGTGCCAGCAGCCCTAAACCTCCCATCGGGACAAACTCCTACAATGAGCAGTTCTTC	CASSPKPPIGTNSYNEQFF	TRBJ2-1	NA	TRBV7-6	NA
TGTGCCAGCAGTGAACAGGGGGTTTCCTACGAGCAGTACTTC	CASSEQGVSYEQYF	TRBJ2-7	NA	TRBV2	TRBD1
TGTGCCAGTAGTCCATCAACTAGCGGCCGATACGAGCAGTACTTC	CASSPSTSGRYEQYF	TRBJ2-7	NA	TRBV19	TRBD2
TGCGCCAGCAGCCAAGGACTAGCGACCTTCTCCTACGAGCAGTACTTC	CASSQGLATFSYEQYF	TRBJ2-7	NA	TRBV5-1	TRBD2
TGTGCCAGCAGCGTGGGGACATACCAAGAGACCCAGTACTTC	CASSVGTYQETQYF	TRBJ2-5	NA	TRBV9	NA
TGTGCCAGCTCACCGGGGACAGGGGCTTATGGCTACACCTTC	CASSPGTGAYGYTF	TRBJ1-2	NA	TRBV18	TRBD1